Listed below are T cell receptor beta chains from one sample, sequenced in a study of shared clonotypes between healthy human individuals. Profiling relied on immunoSEQ multiplex PCR, and the TCRdb table lists in-frame clones only, not all of them. The data contain under 2,500,000 clones, about 94% of them singletons. What was sequenced was naive CD4+ T cells sorted from blood. These receptor sequences come from a man in his late teens or twenties in good health. CDR3s include the opening cysteine and the closing phenylalanine or tryptophan. The D gene is left open where the match is weak. For some rows the clone size is stated as once, few or many, or as a class when expanded; others skip it.

>-|TRBJ2-3|TRBV30|-
CAWRIDTDTQYF
TGTGCCTGGAGGATAGACACAGATACGCAGTATTTT
>TRBD2|TRBJ2-1|TRBV6-5|-
CASFGTRNEQFF
TGTGCCAGCTTTGGGACTAGAAATGAGCAGTTCTTC
>-|TRBJ2-5|TRBV4-2|-
CASSREGKEETQYF
TGTGCCAGCAGCCGAGAAGGGAAGGAAGAGACCCAGTACTTC
>-|TRBJ2-2|TRBV5-5|-
CASSLWETGELFF
TGTGCCAGCAGCCTCTGGGAGACCGGGGAGCTGTTTTTT
>-|TRBJ2-3|TRBV5-1|-
CASSLAVITDTQYF
TGCGCCAGCAGCTTGGCGGTGATCACAGATACGCAGTATTTT
>TRBD2|TRBJ2-1|TRBV10-3|-
CAIMEREAGNEQFF
TGTGCCATCATGGAGCGGGAGGCTGGGAATGAGCAGTTCTTC
>-|TRBJ2-7|TRBV28|-
CASSSSPPYEQYF
TGTGCCAGCAGTTCTTCTCCGCCCTACGAGCAGTACTTC
>-|TRBJ2-5|TRBV27|-
CASSAWARNKETQYF
TGTGCCAGCAGTGCCTGGGCGCGGAATAAAGAGACCCAGTACTTC
>-|TRBJ2-5|TRBV11-3|-
CASSLGSRTDQETQYF
TGTGCCAGCAGCTTAGGTTCGCGGACAGACCAAGAGACCCAGTACTTC
>TRBD2|TRBJ2-5|TRBV7-9|-
CASSLGLAGGQETQYF
TGTGCCAGCAGCTTAGGGTTAGCGGGGGGTCAAGAGACCCAGTACTTC
>-|TRBJ1-2|TRBV5-4|-
CASSLPGGAGFYGYTF
TGTGCCAGCAGCTTGCCGGGGGGCGCTGGGTTCTATGGCTACACCTTC
>-|TRBJ2-2|TRBV9|-
CASTLGPRGTGELFF
TGTGCCAGCACCTTAGGGCCCCGTGGGACCGGGGAGCTGTTTTTT
>-|TRBJ1-4|TRBV18|-
CASSWTGLGEKLFF
TGTGCCAGCTCTTGGACGGGACTAGGAGAAAAACTGTTTTTT
>TRBD1|TRBJ1-5|TRBV6-6|-
CASSDIQGAAQPQHF
TGTGCCAGCAGTGATATTCAGGGGGCCGCACAGCCCCAGCATTTT
>-|TRBJ1-1|TRBV5-4|-
CASSLRTGNTEAFF
TGTGCCAGCAGCTTGCGGACGGGGAACACTGAAGCTTTCTTT
>-|TRBJ1-4|TRBV10-1|-
CASSESGLNEKLFF
TGCGCCAGCAGTGAGTCGGGCTTAAATGAAAAACTGTTTTTT
>TRBD2|TRBJ2-2|TRBV10-1|-
CAGPGLADANTGELFF
TGCGCCGGCCCGGGGCTAGCGGACGCGAACACCGGGGAGCTGTTTTTT
>TRBD2|TRBJ2-7|TRBV7-7|-
CASSPSSGRAGEQYF
TGTGCTAGCAGCCCCTCTAGCGGGAGGGCAGGGGAGCAGTACTTC
>-|TRBJ1-1|TRBV5-1|-
CASSLSSVNTEAFF
TGCGCCAGCAGCTTATCTAGTGTGAACACTGAAGCTTTCTTT
>-|TRBJ2-2|TRBV14|-
CASSQETFGYTGELFF
TGTGCCAGCAGCCAAGAAACATTTGGGTACACCGGGGAGCTGTTTTTT
>TRBD2|TRBJ2-2|TRBV7-9|-
CASSFRTSGGTGELFF
TGTGCCAGCAGCTTCCGGACTAGCGGGGGAACCGGGGAGCTGTTTTTT
>-|TRBJ1-3|TRBV30|-
CAWSRQLTGNTIYF
TGTGCCTGGAGTAGACAGCTTACTGGAAACACCATATATTTT
>-|TRBJ2-3|TRBV27|-
CASSRAGTQYF
TGTGCCAGCAGTCGGGCAGGTACGCAGTATTTT
>-|TRBJ1-5|TRBV15|-
CATSRHSDQPQHF
TGTGCCACCAGCAGACACAGCGATCAGCCCCAGCATTTT
>TRBD2|TRBJ2-1|TRBV10-3|-
CAISESGGSSYNEQFF
TGTGCCATCAGTGAGTCGGGCGGGAGCTCCTACAATGAGCAGTTCTTC
>TRBD1|TRBJ1-6|TRBV6-6|-
CASRIRDSVNSPLHF
TGTGCCAGCAGAATTCGGGACAGTGTCAATTCACCCCTCCACTTT
>-|TRBJ1-4|TRBV27|-
CASSLSRGNSNEKLFF
TGTGCCAGCAGTTTATCGCGGGGAAACTCTAATGAAAAACTGTTTTTT
>TRBD1|TRBJ2-2|TRBV5-6|-
CASSLIDRAPGTGELFF
TGTGCCAGCAGCCTGATCGACAGGGCCCCGGGTACCGGGGAGCTGTTTTTT
>TRBD2|TRBJ2-7|TRBV5-1|once
CASSTGGNTYEQYF
TGCGCCAGCAGCACCGGGGGGAACACCTACGAGCAGTACTTC
>-|TRBJ1-5|TRBV30|few
CAWSAGSLGQPQHF
TGTGCCTGGAGCGCGGGGTCCCTGGGGCAGCCCCAGCATTTT
>-|TRBJ1-3|TRBV9|few
CASSESPGDTIYF
TGTGCCAGCAGCGAGTCCCCCGGGGACACCATATATTTT
>TRBD1|TRBJ2-7|TRBV5-1|few
CASSLRTGYEYEQYF
TGCGCCAGCAGCTTGCGGACAGGGTATGAATACGAGCAGTACTTC
>TRBD1|TRBJ1-3|TRBV2|-
CASCETRDRVGNTIYF
TGTGCCAGCTGCGAGACCCGGGACAGGGTTGGAAACACCATATATTTT
>-|TRBJ1-1|TRBV5-1|-
CASSLDPVAGEAFF
TGCGCCAGCAGCTTGGATCCGGTGGCAGGGGAAGCTTTCTTT
>TRBD1|TRBJ1-4|TRBV7-9|-
CASSQDRAGSEKLFF
TGTGCCAGCAGCCAAGACAGGGCTGGCAGCGAAAAACTGTTTTTT
>TRBD2|TRBJ2-3|TRBV9|-
CASSVGLAGGSLGTDTQYF
TGTGCCAGCAGCGTAGGGCTAGCGGGGGGCTCGCTTGGCACAGATACGCAGTATTTT
>-|TRBJ2-3|TRBV6-6|-
CASSYSRYDTDTQYF
TGTGCCAGCAGTTACTCGCGCTATGACACAGATACGCAGTATTTT
>-|TRBJ2-5|TRBV6-1|-
CASRPAGETQYF
TGTGCCAGCAGGCCGGCGGGCGAGACCCAGTACTTC
>-|TRBJ2-1|TRBV6-5|-
CASSYSRGYEQFF
TGTGCCAGCAGTTACTCGAGAGGGTATGAGCAGTTCTTC
>-|TRBJ1-6|TRBV30|few
CAWSVRRGDSPLHF
TGTGCCTGGAGTGTACGGAGAGGGGATTCACCCCTCCACTTT
>TRBD2|TRBJ2-1|TRBV5-1|-
CASSQGTSGDNYNEQFF
TGCGCCAGCAGCCAAGGGACTAGCGGGGACAACTACAATGAGCAGTTCTTC
>-|TRBJ2-5|TRBV2|-
CASKPPAQETQYF
TGTGCCAGCAAGCCTCCCGCCCAAGAGACCCAGTACTTC
>-|TRBJ2-5|TRBV5-4|-
CASSLAQETQYF
TGTGCCAGCAGCCTAGCCCAGGAGACCCAGTACTTC
>TRBD2|TRBJ2-2|TRBV18|-
CASSPGLPNTGELFF
TGTGCCAGCTCCCCGGGACTACCGAACACCGGGGAGCTGTTTTTT
>TRBD1|TRBJ1-6|TRBV4-3|-
CASSQERGTGASPLHF
TGCGCCAGCAGCCAAGAGCGTGGGACAGGGGCTTCACCCCTCCACTTT
>-|TRBJ2-7|TRBV15|-
CATSRDRGSFLAHEQYF
TGTGCCACCAGCAGAGATCGAGGGAGCTTCCTCGCCCACGAGCAGTACTTC
>-|TRBJ1-2|TRBV19|-
CASSPPGSGYTF
TGTGCCAGTAGTCCACCCGGTTCGGGCTACACCTTC
>-|TRBJ2-7|TRBV18|once
CASSPGRPGAGYEQYF
TGTGCCAGCTCACCTGGGCGCCCGGGGGCGGGGTACGAGCAGTACTTC
>TRBD1|TRBJ1-2|TRBV25-1|-
CASSESGQGFGYTF
TGTGCCAGCAGTGAATCAGGACAGGGATTTGGCTACACCTTC
>TRBD1|TRBJ1-1|TRBV5-1|-
CASSLTGGTEAFF
TGCGCCAGCAGCTTGACAGGGGGCACTGAAGCTTTCTTT
>TRBD2|TRBJ2-1|TRBV6-1|-
CASSEGQAGGTEQFF
TGTGCCAGCAGTGAAGGTCAAGCGGGAGGGACTGAGCAGTTCTTC